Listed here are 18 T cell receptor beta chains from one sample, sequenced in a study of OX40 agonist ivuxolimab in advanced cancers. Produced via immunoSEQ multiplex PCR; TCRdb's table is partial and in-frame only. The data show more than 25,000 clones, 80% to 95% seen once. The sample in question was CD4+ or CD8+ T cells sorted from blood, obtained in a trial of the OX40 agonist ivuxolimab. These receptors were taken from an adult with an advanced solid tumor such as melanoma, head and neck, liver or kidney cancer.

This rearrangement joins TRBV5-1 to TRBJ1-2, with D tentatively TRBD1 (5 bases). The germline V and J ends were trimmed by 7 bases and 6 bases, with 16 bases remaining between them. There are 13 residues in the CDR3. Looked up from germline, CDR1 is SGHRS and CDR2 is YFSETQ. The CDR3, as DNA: TGCGCCAGCTGGGGGTCTGGGGCGAATGGCTACACCTTC. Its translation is CASWGSGANGYTF.

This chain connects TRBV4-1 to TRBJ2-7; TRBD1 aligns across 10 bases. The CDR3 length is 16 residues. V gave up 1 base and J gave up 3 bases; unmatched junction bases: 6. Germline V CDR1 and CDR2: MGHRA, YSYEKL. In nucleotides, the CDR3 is TGCGCCAGCAGCCAAGCCCACGGGACAGGGGTCTACGAGCAGTACTTC. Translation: CASSQAHGTGVYEQYF.

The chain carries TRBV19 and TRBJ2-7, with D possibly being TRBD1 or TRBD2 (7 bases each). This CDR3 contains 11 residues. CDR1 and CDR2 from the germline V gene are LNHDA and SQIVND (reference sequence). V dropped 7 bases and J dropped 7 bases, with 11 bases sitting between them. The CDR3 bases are TGTGCCAGTACCCAGGGGGGGGAGCAGTACTTC. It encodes CASTQGGEQYF.

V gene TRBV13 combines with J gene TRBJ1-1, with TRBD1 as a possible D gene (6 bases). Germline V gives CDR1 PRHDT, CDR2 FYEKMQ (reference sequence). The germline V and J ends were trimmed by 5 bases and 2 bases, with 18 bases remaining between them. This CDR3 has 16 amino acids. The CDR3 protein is CASSMTGHGPNTEAFF. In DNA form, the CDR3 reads TGTGCCAGCAGCATGACAGGCCATGGCCCTAACACTGAAGCTTTCTTT.

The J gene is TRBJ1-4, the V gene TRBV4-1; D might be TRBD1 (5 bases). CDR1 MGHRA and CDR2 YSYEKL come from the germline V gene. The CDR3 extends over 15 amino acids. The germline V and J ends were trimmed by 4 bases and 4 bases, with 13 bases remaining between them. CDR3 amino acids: CASSREGRDNEKLFF. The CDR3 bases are TGCGCCAGCAGCCGTGAGGGGAGGGATAATGAAAAACTGTTTTTT.

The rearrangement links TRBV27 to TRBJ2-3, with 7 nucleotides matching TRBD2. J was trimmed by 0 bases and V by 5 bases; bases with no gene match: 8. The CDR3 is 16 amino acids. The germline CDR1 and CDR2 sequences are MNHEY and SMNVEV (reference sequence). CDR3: CASSTGLVGSTDTQYF. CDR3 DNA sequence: TGTGCCAGCAGTACCGGACTAGTTGGGAGCACAGATACGCAGTATTTT.

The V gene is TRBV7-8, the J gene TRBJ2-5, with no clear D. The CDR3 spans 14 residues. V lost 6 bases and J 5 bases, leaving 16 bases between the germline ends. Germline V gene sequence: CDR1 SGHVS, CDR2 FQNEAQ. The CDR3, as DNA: TGTGCCAGCAGTGATACTTCTCCCCGTGAGACCCAGTACTTC. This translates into CASSDTSPRETQYF. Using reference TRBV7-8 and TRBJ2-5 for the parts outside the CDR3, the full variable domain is GAGVSQSPRYKVAKRGQDVALRCDPISGHVSLFWYQQALGQGPEFLTYFQNEAQLDKSGLPSDRFFAERPEGSVSTLKIQRTQQEDSAVYLCASSDTSPRETQYFGPGTRLLVL.

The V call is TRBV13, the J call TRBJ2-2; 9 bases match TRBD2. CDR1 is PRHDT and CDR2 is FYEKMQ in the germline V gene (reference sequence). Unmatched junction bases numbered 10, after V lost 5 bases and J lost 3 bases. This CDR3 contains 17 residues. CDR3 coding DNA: TGTGCCAGCAGCCCCATCTTGGGACTAGCCGACACCGGGGAGCTGTTTTTT. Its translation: CASSPILGLADTGELFF.

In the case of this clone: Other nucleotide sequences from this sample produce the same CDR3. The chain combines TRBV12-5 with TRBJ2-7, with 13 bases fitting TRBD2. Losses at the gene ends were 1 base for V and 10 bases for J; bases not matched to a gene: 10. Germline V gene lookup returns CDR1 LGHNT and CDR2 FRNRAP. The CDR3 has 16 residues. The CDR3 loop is CASGLGLAGGRGEQYF. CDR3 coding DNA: TGTGCTAGTGGTTTGGGACTAGCGGGAGGTCGAGGCGAACAGTACTTC.

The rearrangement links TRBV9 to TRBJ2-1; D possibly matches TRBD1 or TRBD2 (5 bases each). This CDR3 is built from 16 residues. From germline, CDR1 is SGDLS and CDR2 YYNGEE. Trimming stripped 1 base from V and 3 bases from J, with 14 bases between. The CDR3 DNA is TGTGCCAGCAGCGTACAGGGCGGGTCTTACTACAATGAGCAGTTCTTC. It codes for CASSVQGGSYYNEQFF.

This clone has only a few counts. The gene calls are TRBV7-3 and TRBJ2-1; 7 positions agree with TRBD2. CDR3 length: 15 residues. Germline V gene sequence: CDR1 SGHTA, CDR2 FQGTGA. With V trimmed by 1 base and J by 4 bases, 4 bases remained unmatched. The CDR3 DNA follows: TGTGCCAGCAGCTTAATACTAGCGAGTTACAATGAGCAGTTCTTC. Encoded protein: CASSLILASYNEQFF.

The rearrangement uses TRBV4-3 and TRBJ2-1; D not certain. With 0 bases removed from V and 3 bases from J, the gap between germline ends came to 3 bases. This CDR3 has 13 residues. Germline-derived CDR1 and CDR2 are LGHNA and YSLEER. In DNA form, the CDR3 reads TGCGCCAGCAGCCAAGATGGCTACAATGAGCAGTTCTTC. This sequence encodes CASSQDGYNEQFF.

The CDR3 is CASSLGLAVRQNTGELFF. In DNA, the CDR3 is TGCGCCAGCAGCCTGGGACTAGCGGTGAGGCAGAACACCGGGGAGCTGTTTTTT. V and J are TRBV4-3 and TRBJ2-2; 11 positions agree with TRBD2. V gave up 4 bases and J gave up 1 base; unmatched junction bases: 8. CDR1 is LGHNA and CDR2 is YSLEER in the germline V gene. This CDR3 has 18 amino acids.

The CDR3 reads CASSLSGTTEAFF. DNA for the CDR3: TGTGCCAGCAGTTTGTCCGGGACAACTGAAGCTTTCTTT. The J gene is TRBJ1-1, the V gene TRBV27; a possible D gene is TRBD1 (6 bases). CDR3 length equals 13 residues. The V gene lost 3 bases and the J gene lost 5 bases, with 10 bases spanning the gap. Germline V CDR1 and CDR2: MNHEY, SMNVEV (reference sequence).

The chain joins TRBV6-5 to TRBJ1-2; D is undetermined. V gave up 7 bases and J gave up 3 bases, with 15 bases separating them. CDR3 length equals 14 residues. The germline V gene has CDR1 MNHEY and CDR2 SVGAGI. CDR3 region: CASTKGISHYGYTF. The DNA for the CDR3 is TGTGCCAGCACTAAGGGAATCAGCCACTATGGCTACACCTTC.

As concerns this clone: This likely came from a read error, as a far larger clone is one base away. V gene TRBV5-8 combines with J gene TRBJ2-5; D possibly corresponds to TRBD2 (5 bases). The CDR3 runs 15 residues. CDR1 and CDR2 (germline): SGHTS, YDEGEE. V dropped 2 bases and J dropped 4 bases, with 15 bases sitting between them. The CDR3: CASSFGQEVPETQYF. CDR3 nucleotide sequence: TGTGCCAGCAGCTTCGGGCAGGAGGTCCCAGAGACCCAGTACTTC.

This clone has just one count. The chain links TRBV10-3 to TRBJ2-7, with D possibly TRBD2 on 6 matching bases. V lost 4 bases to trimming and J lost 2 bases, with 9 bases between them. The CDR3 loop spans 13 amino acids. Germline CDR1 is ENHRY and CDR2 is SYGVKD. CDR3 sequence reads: CAISGRGTYEQYF. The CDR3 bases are TGTGCCATCAGTGGTCGGGGGACCTACGAGCAGTACTTC.

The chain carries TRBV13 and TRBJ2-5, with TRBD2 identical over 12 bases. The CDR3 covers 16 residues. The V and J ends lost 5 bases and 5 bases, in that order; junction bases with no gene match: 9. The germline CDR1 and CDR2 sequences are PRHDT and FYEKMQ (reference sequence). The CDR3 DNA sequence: TGTGCCAGCAGCGTCAGACTAGCGGGGGCCCGGGAGACCCAGTACTTC. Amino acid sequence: CASSVRLAGARETQYF.